What follows are 10 T cell receptor beta chains derived from one specimen sequenced in a study of CD8+ T cells in alopecia areata. It was cDNA, reverse transcribed from extracted RNA, that served as the sequencing template. TCRdb's table, derived via immunoSEQ multiplex PCR, lists solely in-frame clones and lacks some. The sample holds about 180,000 clones, about 70% seen once. The input for sequencing was CD8+ T cells sorted from blood, taken at week 0. The receptors originated from a human donor with alopecia areata.

This clone appeared a few times. The rearrangement links TRBV6-5 to TRBJ2-3; 8 bases fit TRBD2. Germline V gene lookup returns CDR1 MNHEY and CDR2 SVGAGI. The CDR3 spans 11 residues. Trimming at V came to 10 bases and at J to 6 bases, leaving 3 bases not matched to a gene. CDR3 DNA sequence: TGTGCCACCCCGGGAGGGGATACGCAGTATTTT. Translating gives CATPGGDTQYF.

Remarks on this clone: Other DNA sequences in this specimen translate into the identical CDR3. The J gene is TRBJ1-5, the V gene TRBV2, with D perhaps TRBD1 (6 bases). Germline CDR1 is SNHLY and CDR2 is FYNNEI. The CDR3 length is 14 residues. The V and J ends lost 6 bases and 4 bases respectively, with 13 bases between them. The CDR3 region is CASSRGQENQPQHF. The CDR3 bases are TGTGCCAGCAGCCGGGGGCAAGAGAATCAGCCCCAGCATTTT.

This clone was seen more than once but under ten times. The rearrangement uses TRBV9 and TRBJ1-2; D gene ambiguous. The CDR3 runs 14 residues. Germline V gene data show CDR1 as SGDLS and CDR2 as YYNGEE. The V gene lost 0 bases and the J gene lost 2 bases, with 8 bases spanning the gap. The CDR3 DNA sequence: TGTGCCAGCAGCGTAGAAAAAGGGAACTATGGCTACACCTTC. Translating gives CASSVEKGNYGYTF.

The V call is TRBV30, the J call TRBJ2-6; possibly TRBD2 for D (6 bases). Per germline, CDR1 GTSNPN and CDR2 SVGIG (reference sequence). V shed 1 base and J shed 3 bases, with 13 bases lying between them. The CDR3 spans 16 residues. CDR3 bases: TGTGCCTGGAGTGGATTACGGGGAGGTGGGGCCAACGTCCTGACTTTC. Protein: CAWSGLRGGGANVLTF.

The V and J genes are TRBV27 and TRBJ1-1; D is uncertain. Germline V CDR1 and CDR2: MNHEY, SMNVEV (reference sequence). This CDR3 is built from 16 residues. Between the trimmed V and J ends, which lost 0 bases and 0 bases, there was a span of 11 bases. The CDR3 is CASSLSGEPLNTEAFF. Here the CDR3 DNA reads TGTGCCAGCAGTTTATCAGGAGAGCCGTTGAACACTGAAGCTTTCTTT.

This clone has just one count. The rearrangement links TRBV29-1 to TRBJ1-2; D remains unclear. Germline V lookup: CDR1 SQVTM, CDR2 ANQGSEA. V lost 2 bases and J lost 8, with 9 bases in between. This CDR3 is built from 11 residues. CDR3 sequence reads: CSVERDAGYTF. The CDR3 bases are TGCAGCGTTGAACGTGACGCCGGCTACACCTTC.

The rearrangement joins TRBV4-1 to TRBJ2-1, with 9 bases that match TRBD2. V was clipped by 0 bases and J by 4 bases; unmatched bases: 7. The CDR3 has 17 residues. Germline V gene sequence: CDR1 MGHRA, CDR2 YSYEKL. CDR3 sequence: CASSQDLAGGPYNEQFF. As DNA, the CDR3 is TGCGCCAGCAGCCAAGACCTTGCGGGGGGGCCTTACAATGAGCAGTTCTTC.

This clone was counted only a few times. This rearrangement joins TRBV9 to TRBJ2-3; 8 bases agree with TRBD2. CDR1 is SGDLS and CDR2 is YYNGEE in the germline V gene. The CDR3 length is 16 residues. After removal of 3 bases from V and 4 bases from J, the junction contained 10 bases not matched to a gene. CDR3: CASSGGNGGASDTQYF. The CDR3 DNA is TGTGCCAGCAGCGGCGGGAACGGGGGGGCTTCAGATACGCAGTATTTT.

The table lists this clone with a count of one. This sequence joins TRBV27 and TRBJ1-1; TRBD1 matches at 9 bases. CDR1 MNHEY and CDR2 SMNVEV come from the germline V gene (reference sequence). The CDR3 extends over 15 amino acids. V trimming: 5 bases; J trimming: 11 bases; junction bases outside the gene matches: 15. The CDR3 nucleotides read TGTGCCAGCAGTCCCTGGACAGGGGCAGAGGTTGTCGCTTTCTTT. Protein sequence: CASSPWTGAEVVAFF.

This clone was found once. The chain recombines TRBV27 with TRBJ2-1; D is possibly TRBD1 (6 bases). The germline V gene has CDR1 MNHEY and CDR2 SMNVEV (reference sequence). The CDR3 contains 15 residues. V lost 4 bases to trimming and J lost 5 bases, with 15 bases between them. The chain's CDR3 is CASSSGTRTNNEQFF. DNA for the CDR3: TGTGCCAGCAGTTCCGGGACACGGACAAACAATGAGCAGTTCTTC.